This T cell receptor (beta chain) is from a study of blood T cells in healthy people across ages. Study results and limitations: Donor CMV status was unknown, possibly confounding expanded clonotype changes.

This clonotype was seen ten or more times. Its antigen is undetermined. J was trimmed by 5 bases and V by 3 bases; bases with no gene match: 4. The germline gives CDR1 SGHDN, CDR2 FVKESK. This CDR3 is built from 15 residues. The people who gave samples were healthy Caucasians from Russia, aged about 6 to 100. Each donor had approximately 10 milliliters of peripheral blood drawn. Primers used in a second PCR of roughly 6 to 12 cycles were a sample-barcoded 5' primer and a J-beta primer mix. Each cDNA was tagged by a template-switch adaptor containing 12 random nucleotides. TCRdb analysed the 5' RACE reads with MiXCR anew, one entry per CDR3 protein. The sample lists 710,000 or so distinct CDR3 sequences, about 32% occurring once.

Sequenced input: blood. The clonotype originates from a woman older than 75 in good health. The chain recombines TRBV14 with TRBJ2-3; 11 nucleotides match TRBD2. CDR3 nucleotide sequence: TGTGCCAGCAGCCATCTAGCGGGGGGAAGAGATACGCAGTATTTT. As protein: CASSHLAGGRDTQYF.